These T cell receptor beta chains were read from a single sample in a study of identical twins. TCRdb itself ran the 5' RACE reads through MiXCR, one entry per CDR3 protein. The sample lists 500,000 to 550,000 distinct CDR3 sequences, about 20% occurring once. These sequences were also reported in another study, on yellow fever vaccine responses in identical twins.

Sequencing input: CD4+ T cells sorted from blood. All receptors derive from a woman between 18 and 29 years old in good health. Each CDR3 is given with its conserved first and last residue. A D gene is named only where the DNA matches it firmly. Rows may omit the clone size; those that give it use once, few, many or a size class.

NA	TRBV9	TRBJ2-3	NA	TGTGCCAGCAGCGTACGGGAGAGGGGCTTAGATACGCAGTATTTT	CASSVRERGLDTQYF
NA	TRBV15	TRBJ2-5	NA	TGTGCCGCCAGCAGTTCAAGGGAGACCCAGTACTTC	CAASSSRETQYF
NA	TRBV10-1	TRBJ2-2	NA	TGCGCCAGCAGTTTTTCCCGGGGGCTCGAGAGCGGGGAGCTGTTTTTT	CASSFSRGLESGELFF
NA	TRBV5-1	TRBJ1-1	NA	TGCGCCAGCAGCTTCCGTCAGGGTGTAGGTTCGGGGACTGAAGCTTTCTTT	CASSFRQGVGSGTEAFF
NA	TRBV20-1	TRBJ2-5	NA	TGCAGTGCTAGGAGGGACTCCAAAGAGACCCAGTACTTC	CSARRDSKETQYF
NA	TRBV10-3	TRBJ2-3	NA	TGTGCCACCACTAGGGAAGATACGCAGTATTTT	CATTREDTQYF
many	TRBV7-2	TRBJ1-2	TRBD1	TGTGCCAGCAGCTCACCCGGGACAGGGAACGGCTACACCTTC	CASSSPGTGNGYTF
few	TRBV20-1	TRBJ1-1	TRBD1	TGCAGTGCTAGAGAAGACAGGGGTCGGACTGAAGCTTTCTTT	CSAREDRGRTEAFF
few	TRBV4-2	TRBJ2-1	NA	TGTGCCAGCAGCCAAGACCAGGGGCTCAATGAGCAGTTCTTC	CASSQDQGLNEQFF
NA	TRBV12-3/TRBV12-4	TRBJ1-2	NA	TGTGCCAGCAGCTCGACTGAGGTCTATGGCTACACCTTC	CASSSTEVYGYTF
few	TRBV25-1	TRBJ2-1	NA	TGTGCCAGCAGTGGGTGGGGTTTGGATGAGCAGTTCTTC	CASSGWGLDEQFF
few	TRBV5-1	TRBJ2-5	TRBD2	TGCGCCAGCAGCATAGGGACTACCGTCAAAGAGACCCAGTACTTC	CASSIGTTVKETQYF
few	TRBV5-1	TRBJ2-2	TRBD1	TGCGCCAGCAGCCAGGACAGGGTCACCTCGGCGGGGCTGTTTTTT	CASSQDRVTSAGLFF
NA	TRBV7-9	TRBJ2-1	NA	TGTGCCAGCAGCTTAGTTCAAGCGGGCCTGTCGGATGAGCAGTTCTTC	CASSLVQAGLSDEQFF
few	TRBV11-2	TRBJ2-3	NA	TGTGCCAGCAGCCAGCAGGTTTCTAGCACAGATACGCAGTATTTT	CASSQQVSSTDTQYF
few	TRBV7-3	TRBJ2-2	TRBD2	TGTGCCAGCAGCTTGGGAGGGGACGCGGACACCGGGGAGCTGTTTTTT	CASSLGGDADTGELFF
once	TRBV15	TRBJ2-1	NA	TGTGCCACCAGCAGAGACGGGCCTTACAATGAGCAGTTCTTC	CATSRDGPYNEQFF
few	TRBV6-2/TRBV6-3	TRBJ2-3	TRBD2	TGTGCCAGCAGTTACTCGGGACTACGCACAGATACGCAGTATTTT	CASSYSGLRTDTQYF
few	TRBV7-6	TRBJ2-3	NA	TGTGCCAGCAGCCCACACGTGTCAGATACGCAGTATTTT	CASSPHVSDTQYF
few	TRBV9	TRBJ2-7	TRBD2	TGTGCCAGCAGCGTCTCCGCGGGAGCAGGTTACGAGCAGTACTTC	CASSVSAGAGYEQYF
few	TRBV10-1	TRBJ2-1	NA	TGCGCCAGCAGTGATTGGGGACCCCAGAATAGGAATGAGCAGTTCTTC	CASSDWGPQNRNEQFF
many	TRBV5-1	TRBJ2-5	TRBD1	TGCGCCAGCAGCCAGTGGGGACAGAGATTACAAGAGACCCAGTACTTC	CASSQWGQRLQETQYF
few	TRBV28	TRBJ2-3	NA	TGTGCCAGCAGTTTTACGGGACTCCACACAGATACGCAGTATTTT	CASSFTGLHTDTQYF
few	TRBV6-5	TRBJ1-1	NA	TGTGCCAGCAGACGACAGAACACTGAAGCTTTCTTT	CASRRQNTEAFF
NA	TRBV4-1	TRBJ2-1	TRBD2	TGCGCCAGCAGCCAAGTTGGAAAGCGGGAGTGGGGCTCCTACAATGAGCAGTTCTTC	CASSQVGKREWGSYNEQFF
NA	TRBV6-1	TRBJ2-3	NA	TGTGCCAGCAGTCAACCCCCAGGGTTTGGCACAGATACGCAGTATTTT	CASSQPPGFGTDTQYF
NA	TRBV28	TRBJ1-5	TRBD1	TGTGCCAGCAGTATCACACAACAGGGGAGCGGTCAGCCCCAGCATTTT	CASSITQQGSGQPQHF
few	TRBV20-1	TRBJ2-3	NA	TGCAGTGCTGCGGACACAATCACAGATACGCAGTATTTT	CSAADTITDTQYF
few	TRBV14	TRBJ2-1	NA	TGTGCCAGCAGCCAAGTACGCCATGAGCAGTTCTTC	CASSQVRHEQFF
few	TRBV13	TRBJ2-1	NA	TGTGCCAGCAGCCACTGGACACCCCTCGGGGACAATGAGCAGTTCTTC	CASSHWTPLGDNEQFF
many	TRBV5-1	TRBJ1-2	NA	TGCGCCAGCAGCTTGGGGCAGGGGCACTATGGCTACACCTTC	CASSLGQGHYGYTF
few	TRBV6-5	TRBJ2-7	NA	TGTGCCAGCAGTTACTCGTCCTCGTCAGGGCCTGGGTACTTC	CASSYSSSSGPGYF
NA	TRBV20-1	TRBJ2-1	NA	TGCAGTGCTCAGACCTTTTCCCCTTACAATGAGCAGTTCTTC	CSAQTFSPYNEQFF
once	TRBV5-1	TRBJ2-2	NA	TGCGCCAGCACCCTATCGAACACCGGGGAGCTGTTTTTT	CASTLSNTGELFF
NA	TRBV10-3	TRBJ2-2	TRBD2	TGTGCCATCAAAGGACTAGCGAACACCGGGGAGCTGTTTTTT	CAIKGLANTGELFF
NA	TRBV4-1	TRBJ2-3	NA	TGCGCCAGCAGCCACCGCCGACAGCTAAGCACAGATACGCAGTATTTT	CASSHRRQLSTDTQYF
NA	TRBV7-8	TRBJ1-6	TRBD1	TGTGCCAGCAGCCCCTCCACAGGGGCTAATTCACCCCTCCACTTT	CASSPSTGANSPLHF
few	TRBV12-3/TRBV12-4	TRBJ1-3	TRBD1	TGTGCCACCAGGGACAGGGTTGGAAACACCATATATTTT	CATRDRVGNTIYF
NA	TRBV20-1	TRBJ1-6	NA	TGCAGTGCTAGGGCAACGGGGGATTCACCCCTCCACTTT	CSARATGDSPLHF
few	TRBV6-1	TRBJ2-7	NA	TGTGCCAGCAGTGTACCCCAGGGAGGTTCCTACGAGCAGTACTTC	CASSVPQGGSYEQYF
NA	TRBV15	TRBJ2-5	TRBD1	TGTGCCACCAGCACAGGGACAGGGGGCGTCTGGCAAGAGACCCAGTACTTC	CATSTGTGGVWQETQYF
NA	TRBV24-1	TRBJ2-1	NA	TGTGCCACCAGTGATTTTTTTGCGGGCAGCTCCTACAATGAGCAGTTCTTC	CATSDFFAGSSYNEQFF
NA	TRBV15	TRBJ2-1	TRBD2	TGTGCCACCAGCAGAGATACTCCCTGGGCAGCGGGAAACAATGAGCAGTTCTTC	CATSRDTPWAAGNNEQFF
NA	TRBV6-1	TRBJ1-3	NA	TGTGCCAGCGGGGGACAACCGAACCTATCTGGAAACACCATATATTTT	CASGGQPNLSGNTIYF
NA	TRBV5-1	TRBJ2-7	TRBD1	TGCGCCAGCAGAACCACCGGGACAGACTCCTACGAGCAGTACTTC	CASRTTGTDSYEQYF
few	TRBV12-3/TRBV12-4	TRBJ2-1	NA	TGTGCCAGCAGTTGGGCAGGGGGAGGGCCGTACAATGAGCAGTTCTTC	CASSWAGGGPYNEQFF